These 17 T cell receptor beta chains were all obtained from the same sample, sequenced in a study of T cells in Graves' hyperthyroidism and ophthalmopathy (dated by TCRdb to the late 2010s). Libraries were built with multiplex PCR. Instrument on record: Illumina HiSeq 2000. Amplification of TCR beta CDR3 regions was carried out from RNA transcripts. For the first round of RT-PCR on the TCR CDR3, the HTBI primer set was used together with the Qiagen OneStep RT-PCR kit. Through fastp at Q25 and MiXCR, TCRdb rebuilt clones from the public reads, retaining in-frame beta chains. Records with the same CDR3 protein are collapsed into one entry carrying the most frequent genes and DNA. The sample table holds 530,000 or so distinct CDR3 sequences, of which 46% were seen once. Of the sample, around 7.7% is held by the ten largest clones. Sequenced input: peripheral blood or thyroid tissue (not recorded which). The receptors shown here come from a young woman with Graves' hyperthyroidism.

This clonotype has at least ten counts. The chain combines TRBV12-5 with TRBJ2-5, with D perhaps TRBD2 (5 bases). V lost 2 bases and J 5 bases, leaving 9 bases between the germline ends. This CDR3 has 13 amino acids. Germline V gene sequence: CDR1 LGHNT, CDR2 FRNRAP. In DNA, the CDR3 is TGTGCTAGTGGTTTGTGGCGGAGGGAGACCCAGTACTTC. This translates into CASGLWRRETQYF.

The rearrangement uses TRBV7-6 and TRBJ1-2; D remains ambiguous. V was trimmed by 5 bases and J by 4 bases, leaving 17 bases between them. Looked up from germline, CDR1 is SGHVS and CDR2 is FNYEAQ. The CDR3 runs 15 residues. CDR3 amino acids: CASSAGLRRGYGYTF. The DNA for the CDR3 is TGTGCCAGCAGCGCCGGACTGAGGAGAGGCTATGGCTACACCTTC.

For the CDR3, the DNA is TGTGCCACCAGACCCGGGACACTTTATGGCTACACCTTC. Protein product: CATRPGTLYGYTF. The chain carries TRBV24-1 and TRBJ1-2, with D possibly matching TRBD1 (6 bases). The V and J ends lost 7 bases and 5 bases respectively, with 13 bases between them. There are 13 residues in the CDR3. CDR1 and CDR2 (germline): KGHDR, SFDVKD.

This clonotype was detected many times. The CDR3 nucleotides read TGTGCCAGCAGTTACGGGGCAGATGAAGCTTTCTTT. It yields the protein CASSYGADEAFF. This chain uses TRBV6-6 with TRBJ1-1; D possibly corresponds to TRBD1 (5 bases). V was trimmed by 2 bases and J by 7 bases, leaving 8 bases between them. Germline CDR1 MNHNY, CDR2 SVGAGI (reference sequence). This CDR3 has 12 residues.

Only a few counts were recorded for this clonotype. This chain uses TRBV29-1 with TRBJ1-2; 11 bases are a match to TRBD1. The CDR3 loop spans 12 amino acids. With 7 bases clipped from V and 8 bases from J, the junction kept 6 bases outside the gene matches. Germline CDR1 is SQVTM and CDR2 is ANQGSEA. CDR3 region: CSAGQGAKGYTF. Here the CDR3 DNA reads TGCAGCGCAGGACAGGGGGCAAAGGGCTACACCTTC.

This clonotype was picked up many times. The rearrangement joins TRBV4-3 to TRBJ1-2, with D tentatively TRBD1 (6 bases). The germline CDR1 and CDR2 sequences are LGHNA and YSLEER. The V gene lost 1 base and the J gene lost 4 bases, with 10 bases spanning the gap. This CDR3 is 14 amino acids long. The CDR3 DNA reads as TGCGCCAGCAGCCAAGGGACAGCGATCTATGGCTACACCTTC. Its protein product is CASSQGTAIYGYTF.

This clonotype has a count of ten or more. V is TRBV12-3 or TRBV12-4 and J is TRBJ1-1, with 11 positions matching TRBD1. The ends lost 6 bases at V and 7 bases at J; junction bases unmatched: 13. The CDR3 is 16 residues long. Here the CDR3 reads CASRPRTGGPAIEAFF. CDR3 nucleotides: TGTGCCAGCAGACCGAGGACAGGGGGCCCAGCGATTGAAGCTTTCTTT.

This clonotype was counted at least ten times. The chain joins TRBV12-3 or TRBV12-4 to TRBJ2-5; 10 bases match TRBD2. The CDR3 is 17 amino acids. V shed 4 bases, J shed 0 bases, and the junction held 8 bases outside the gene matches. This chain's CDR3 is CASSYLAGATNQETQYF. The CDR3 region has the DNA TGTGCCAGCAGTTACCTAGCGGGAGCTACCAACCAAGAGACCCAGTACTTC.

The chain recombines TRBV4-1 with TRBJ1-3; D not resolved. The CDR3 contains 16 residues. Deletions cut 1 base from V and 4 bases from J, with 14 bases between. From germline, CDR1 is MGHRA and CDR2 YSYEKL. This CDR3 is CASSQGYPAFGNTIYF. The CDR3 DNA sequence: TGCGCCAGCAGCCAAGGATACCCGGCTTTCGGAAACACCATATATTTT.

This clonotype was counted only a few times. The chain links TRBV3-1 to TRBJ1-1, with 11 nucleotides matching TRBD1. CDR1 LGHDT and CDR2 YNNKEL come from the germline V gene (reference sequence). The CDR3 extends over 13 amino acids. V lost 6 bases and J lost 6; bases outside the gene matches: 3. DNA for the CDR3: TGTGCCAGCAGGGACAGGGGGCTAGCTGAAGCTTTCTTT. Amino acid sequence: CASRDRGLAEAFF.

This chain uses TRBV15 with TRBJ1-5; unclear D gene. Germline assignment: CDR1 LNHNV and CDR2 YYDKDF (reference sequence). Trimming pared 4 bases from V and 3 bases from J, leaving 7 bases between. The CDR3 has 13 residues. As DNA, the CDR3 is TGTGCCACCAGCACAGGCGACAATCAGCCCCAGCATTTT. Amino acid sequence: CATSTGDNQPQHF. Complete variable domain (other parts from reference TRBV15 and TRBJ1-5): DAMVIQNPRYQVTQFGKPVTLSCSQTLNHNVMYWYQQKSSQAPKLLFHYYDKDFNNEADTPDNFQSRRPNTSFCFLDIRSPGLGDTAMYLCATSTGDNQPQHFGDGTRLSIL.

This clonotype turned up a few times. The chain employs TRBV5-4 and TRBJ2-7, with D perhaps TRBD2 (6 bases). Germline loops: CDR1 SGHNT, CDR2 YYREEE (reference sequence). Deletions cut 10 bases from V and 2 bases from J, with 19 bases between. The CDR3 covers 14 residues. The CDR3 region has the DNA TGTGCCGGTAGCTTTTGGGGGGTAACCTACGAGCAGTACTTC. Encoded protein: CAGSFWGVTYEQYF.

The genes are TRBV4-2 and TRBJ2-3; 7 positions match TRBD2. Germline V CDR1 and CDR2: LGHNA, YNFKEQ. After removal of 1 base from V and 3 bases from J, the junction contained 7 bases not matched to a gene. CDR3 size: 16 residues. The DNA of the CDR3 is TGTGCCAGCAGCCAAGTTGGGGGAGGGAAGACAGATACGCAGTATTTT. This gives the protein CASSQVGGGKTDTQYF.

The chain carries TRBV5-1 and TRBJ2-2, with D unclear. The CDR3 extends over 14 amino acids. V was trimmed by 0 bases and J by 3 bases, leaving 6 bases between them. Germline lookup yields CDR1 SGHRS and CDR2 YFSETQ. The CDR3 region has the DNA TGCGCCAGCAGCTTGGGAGAATACACCGGGGAGCTGTTTTTT. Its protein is CASSLGEYTGELFF.

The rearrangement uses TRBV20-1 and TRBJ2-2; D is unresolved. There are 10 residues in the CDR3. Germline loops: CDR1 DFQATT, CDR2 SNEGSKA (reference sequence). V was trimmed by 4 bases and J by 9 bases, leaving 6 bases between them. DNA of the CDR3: TGCAGTGCTAACGACAGGGAGCTGTTTTTT. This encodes CSANDRELFF.

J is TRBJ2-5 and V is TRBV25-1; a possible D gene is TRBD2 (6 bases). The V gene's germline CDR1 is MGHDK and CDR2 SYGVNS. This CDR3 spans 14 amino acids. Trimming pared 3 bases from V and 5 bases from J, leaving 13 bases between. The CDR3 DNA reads TGTGCCAGCAGTGAGACCGGGAGTGGCGAGACCCAGTACTTC. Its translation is CASSETGSGETQYF.

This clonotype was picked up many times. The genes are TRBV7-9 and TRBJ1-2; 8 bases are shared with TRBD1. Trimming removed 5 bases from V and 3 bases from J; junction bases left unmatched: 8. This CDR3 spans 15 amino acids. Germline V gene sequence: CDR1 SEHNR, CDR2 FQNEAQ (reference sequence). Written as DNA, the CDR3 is TGTGCCAGCAGCGCACTGGAGACAGGGGACTATGGCTACACCTTC. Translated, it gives CASSALETGDYGYTF.